Below are 2 T cell receptor beta chains sequenced from a single sample in a study of vaccination effects on CD4 cells after COVID-19. The antigens these receptors bind are not known. Some clones are missing from TCRdb's copy, which holds only in-frame ones; the method was immunoSEQ multiplex PCR. The sample records some 50,000 clones, around 70% being singletons. Between days 9 and 11 of culture, CD4+ T cells were separated out. The sample consisted of CD4+ T cells from PBMCs cultured without peptide, taken before COVID-19 vaccination. These receptors all stem from a human donor who had a prior SARS-CoV-2 infection.

Points on this clone: The junction departs from the called germline gene at one end, perhaps through a read error. The chain couples TRBV4-2 to TRBJ2-7; D remains unclear. The CDR3 loop spans 12 amino acids. Germline V lookup: CDR1 LGHNA, CDR2 YNFKEQ. CDR3 DNA: TGTGCCAGCAGCCAAGGAGACGCACCCAACGTCTTC. It is translated as CASSQGDAPNVF.

CDR3 in amino acids: CASSESPLRLDTQYF. The CDR3 region has the DNA TGTGCCAGCAGTGAATCCCCCCTTCGCTTAGATACGCAGTATTTT. The genes are TRBV2 and TRBJ2-3; D is unclear. Trimming removed 2 bases at V and 5 bases at J, with 14 bases between. The CDR3 covers 15 residues. The V gene's germline CDR1 is SNHLY and CDR2 FYNNEI.